This entry features one T cell receptor beta chain sequence. Its antigen is not known. This sample is drawn from a study of T cell responses to AZD1222 COVID-19 vaccine. Clones were read by immunoSEQ multiplex PCR, and TCRdb kept only the in-frame ones, dropping some. The repertoire holds 95,000 to 150,000 clones, 75% to 95% seen once, with 5% to 5.5% in the top ten. From germline, CDR1 is SGHRS and CDR2 YFSETQ. The ends were cut back, 0 bases at V and 4 bases at J, with 8 bases in the middle. The CDR3 is made up of 14 amino acids. Overall study findings and caveats: A mostly white British donor set with more females was recruited, and clonal diversity was possibly underestimated. At baseline, just five to seven AZD1222 recipients tested seropositive.

This sequence was found in an adult in good health. Sample: peripheral blood, taken on day 0 of AZD1222 vaccination. The rearrangement joins TRBV5-1 to TRBJ1-5, with D possibly matching TRBD1 (5 bases). The CDR3 DNA sequence: TGCGCCAGCAGCTTGGGGGGGTTGAATCAGCCCCAGCATTTT. Encoded protein: CASSLGGLNQPQHF. The whole variable domain, filled in from reference TRBV5-1 and TRBJ1-5, reads KAGVTQTPRYLIKTRGQQVTLSCSPISGHRSVSWYQQTPGQGLQFLFEYFSETQRNKGNFPGRFSGRQFSNSRSEMNVSTLELGDSALYLCASSLGGLNQPQHFGDGTRLSIL.